Sequencing of this TCR beta chain was carried out in a study of identical twins. V lost 2 bases to trimming and J lost 1 base, with 12 bases between them. Germline CDR1 DFQATT, CDR2 SNEGSKA (reference sequence). The CDR3 contains 14 residues. Template switching added a universal primer site, and cDNA bore unique molecular identifiers. TCRdb itself ran the 5' RACE reads through MiXCR, one entry per CDR3 protein. The repertoire holds 640,000 or so distinct CDR3 sequences, roughly 6% seen once, with around 1.7% in the top ten. Findings of the study overall: While abundant cord blood beta clonotypes carried fewer insertions, memory repertoires showed no such pattern. There was more out-of-frame TCR alpha sharing in monozygotic twins than models estimated.

This clonotype was counted between two and nine times. Its antigen is not known. The genes are TRBV20-1 and TRBJ2-7, with a tentative D call TRBD1 (6 bases). The sequence was obtained from a man in his late teens or twenties in good health. The material sequenced was naive T cells sorted from blood. CDR3 residues: CSARWGLGSYEQYF. The CDR3 DNA sequence: TGCAGTGCTAGATGGGGGCTTGGGTCCTACGAGCAGTACTTC.